This T cell receptor beta chain is from a study of cytomegalovirus exposure and HLA in healthy donors. About the research overall: A preliminary data release comprised 70 million to 95 million unique TCRs obtained from HLA-typed donors. Study-level points and caveats: Using a false discovery rate of 0.05, a later analysis showed that approximately 18,000 TCR beta sequences were associated with HLA alleles. Presence/absence analyses assumed roughly uniform sequencing depth across donors, which may not hold.

Remarks on this clone: As yet, its antigen is unknown.

Per germline, CDR1 MNHEY and CDR2 SMNVEV (reference sequence). This CDR3 is 14 amino acids long. Primers for the PCR totalled 60 Vbeta and 13 Jbeta. Clones were sequenced by immunoSEQ multiplex PCR, and TCRdb holds only the in-frame ones, with some missing. The data show roughly 120,000 clones, with 76% seen just once and roughly a sixth held by the top ten. Source material: PBMCs. This clonotype originated in a man aged 50 to 59 in good health and CMV-seropositive. The chain combines TRBV27 with TRBJ2-5; 7 bases agree with TRBD1. The last part of the DNA fits TRBJ2-7 better; the J call may be wrong. CDR3 sequence reads: CASSLKGASPEQYF. CDR3 bases: TGTGCCAGCAGTTTAAAGGGGGCCTCTCCCGAGCAGTACTTC.